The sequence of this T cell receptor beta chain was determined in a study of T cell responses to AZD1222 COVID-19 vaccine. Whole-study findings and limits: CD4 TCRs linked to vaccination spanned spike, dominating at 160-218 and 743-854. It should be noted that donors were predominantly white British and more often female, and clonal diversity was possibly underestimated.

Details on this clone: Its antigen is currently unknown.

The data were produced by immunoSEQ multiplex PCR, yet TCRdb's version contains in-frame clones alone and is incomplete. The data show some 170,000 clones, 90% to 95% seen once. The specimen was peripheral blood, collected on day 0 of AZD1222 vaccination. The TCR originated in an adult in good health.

The CDR3 loop reads CASSPGQGPYGYTF. CDR3 sequence (DNA): TGTGCCAGCAGCCCGGGACAGGGACCCTATGGCTACACCTTC. The V gene is TRBV5-6, the J gene TRBJ1-2; TRBD1 matches at 9 bases. V lost 4 bases and J lost 4; bases outside the gene matches: 5. The germline gives CDR1 SGHDT, CDR2 YYEEEE. The CDR3 extends over 14 amino acids.